These T cell receptor beta chains were read from a single sample in a study of identical twins. TCRdb itself ran the 5' RACE reads through MiXCR, one entry per CDR3 protein. Of 1.5 million to 2 million distinct CDR3 sequences listed, under 35% were seen once; the top ten hold roughly 0.3%. Sequenced input: cord blood. All receptors come from a newborn girl in good health. Each CDR3 is given with its conserved first and last residue. Each record gives: J gene, CDR3 length, V gene, D gene, CDR3 protein. D genes are given only for firm matches.

j_gene: TRBJ2-3
len: 14
v_gene: TRBV7-2
d_gene: NA
CDR3aa: CASRDDGGAGTQYF

j_gene: TRBJ1-1
len: 11
v_gene: TRBV29-1
d_gene: NA
CDR3aa: CSVEDPTEAFF

j_gene: TRBJ2-1
len: 15
v_gene: TRBV6-5
d_gene: TRBD2
CDR3aa: CASSYQKTSGSEQFF

j_gene: TRBJ2-5
len: 14
v_gene: TRBV3-1
d_gene: NA
CDR3aa: CASSQRGSQETQYF

j_gene: TRBJ2-7
len: 14
v_gene: TRBV10-1
d_gene: NA
CDR3aa: CASGPGIIPYEQYF

j_gene: TRBJ2-1
len: 15
v_gene: TRBV20-1
d_gene: NA
CDR3aa: CSVLGDPSSYNEQFF

j_gene: TRBJ1-2
len: 13
v_gene: TRBV5-1
d_gene: TRBD1
CDR3aa: CASTRDRDNGYTF

j_gene: TRBJ2-3
len: 15
v_gene: TRBV10-3
d_gene: TRBD2
CDR3aa: CAIRTSGGYTDTQYF

j_gene: TRBJ2-3
len: 16
v_gene: TRBV29-1
d_gene: TRBD2
CDR3aa: CSVDPMLAGATDTRYF

j_gene: TRBJ2-3
len: 15
v_gene: TRBV27
d_gene: TRBD2
CDR3aa: CASSLSGGGGGTQYF

j_gene: TRBJ2-6
len: 16
v_gene: TRBV6-1
d_gene: NA
CDR3aa: CASTRDARSGANVLTF

j_gene: TRBJ1-2
len: 14
v_gene: TRBV7-2
d_gene: TRBD1
CDR3aa: CASSPSTGDHGYTF

j_gene: TRBJ2-3
len: 16
v_gene: TRBV28
d_gene: TRBD1
CDR3aa: CASSFLGQGRADTQYF

j_gene: TRBJ2-7
len: 15
v_gene: TRBV6-6
d_gene: TRBD2
CDR3aa: CASKWTSGGYDEQYF

j_gene: TRBJ1-1
len: 15
v_gene: TRBV21-1
d_gene: NA
CDR3aa: CASSKVLTGALEAFF

j_gene: TRBJ2-3
len: 16
v_gene: TRBV5-1
d_gene: TRBD2
CDR3aa: CASSLPAGGPTDTQYF

j_gene: TRBJ2-3
len: 15
v_gene: TRBV12-3/TRBV12-4
d_gene: NA
CDR3aa: CASSFKGLSTDTQYF

j_gene: TRBJ2-7
len: 16
v_gene: TRBV11-2
d_gene: NA
CDR3aa: CASSRGVAQGYYEQYF

j_gene: TRBJ2-3
len: 14
v_gene: TRBV20-1
d_gene: NA
CDR3aa: CSARGTSRPDTQYF

j_gene: TRBJ2-3
len: 17
v_gene: TRBV3-1
d_gene: TRBD2
CDR3aa: CASSQGPTSRGTDTQYF

j_gene: TRBJ2-2
len: 15
v_gene: TRBV7-9
d_gene: TRBD2
CDR3aa: CASSQGTSISGELFF

j_gene: TRBJ2-2
len: 16
v_gene: TRBV20-1
d_gene: TRBD2
CDR3aa: CSARAPVGLATGELFF

j_gene: TRBJ2-7
len: 17
v_gene: TRBV24-1
d_gene: TRBD2
CDR3aa: CATSVYPLAGGYYEQYF

j_gene: TRBJ1-5
len: 18
v_gene: TRBV5-1
d_gene: NA
CDR3aa: CASIRTRGHPYSNQPQHF

j_gene: TRBJ1-1
len: 14
v_gene: TRBV5-1
d_gene: TRBD1
CDR3aa: CASNDRVMNTEAFF

j_gene: TRBJ1-2
len: 16
v_gene: TRBV28
d_gene: TRBD1
CDR3aa: CASSLRDRGWRDGYTF